Each of the 3 T cell receptor beta chains below was sequenced from the same sample in a study of beta chain features in type 1 diabetes. Study-level points and caveats: Moderate but significant shortening of TCRB CDR3s was recorded in all four CD4+ subsets from Type 1 diabetes patients.

The sequenced template was cDNA made from the entire isolated RNA. The data were produced by immunoSEQ multiplex PCR, yet TCRdb's version contains in-frame clones alone and is incomplete. The data show about 340,000 clones, about 13% seen once. Which antigens these TCRs recognize remains unknown. The source material was naive CD4+ T cells from blood. Source of these receptors: a woman between 18 and 29 years old with type 1 diabetes.

In this sample, this clone turned up a few times. CDR3 sequence reads: CASSLSPGTALAKNIQYF. The CDR3 nucleotides are TGTGCCAGCAGCTTAAGCCCGGGGACAGCCCTAGCCAAAAACATTCAGTACTTC. The chain is built from TRBV7-8 and TRBJ2-4; TRBD1 aligns across 7 bases. The germline CDR1 and CDR2 sequences are SGHVS and FQNEAQ. V was clipped by 2 bases and J by 0 bases; unmatched bases: 10. CDR3 size: 18 residues.

There are many counts of this clone. V and J are TRBV7-9 and TRBJ2-4; weak D call: TRBD2 (5 bases). This CDR3 spans 12 amino acids. Between the trimmed V and J ends, which lost 6 bases and 8 bases, there was a span of 11 bases. CDR1 is SEHNR and CDR2 is FQNEAQ in the germline V gene (reference sequence). The CDR3 is CASRTDGDIQYF. The CDR3 DNA reads as TGTGCCAGCAGGACGGACGGGGACATTCAGTACTTC.

The chain has TRBV15 and TRBJ2-5; TRBD2 matches at 10 bases. The CDR3 extends over 18 amino acids. The germline V gene has CDR1 LNHNV and CDR2 YYDKDF (reference sequence). Germline trimming cut 1 base from V and 1 base from J; bases unmatched to any gene: 9. CDR3: CATSRGTSGSIPQETQYF. The DNA for the CDR3 is TGTGCCACCAGCAGAGGGACTAGCGGCTCCATACCCCAAGAGACCCAGTACTTC. Looking up the rest from reference TRBV15 and TRBJ2-5 gives the full variable domain: DAMVIQNPRYQVTQFGKPVTLSCSQTLNHNVMYWYQQKSSQAPKLLFHYYDKDFNNEADTPDNFQSRRPNTSFCFLDIRSPGLGDTAMYLCATSRGTSGSIPQETQYFGPGTRLLVL.